Sequencing of this TCR beta chain was carried out in a study of vaccination effects on CD4 cells after COVID-19. Across the whole study: Two-dose vaccination with either BNT162b2 or mRNA-1273 was given to the participants. Study observations and caveats: The post-vaccine spike-reactive clones of convalescents showed a predominance of new vaccine-induced clones. Substantial clonal contraction characterized both infection- and vaccine-induced clones late after vaccination.

With 9 to 11 days of culture completed, CD4+ T cells were isolated. Convalescent patients had PCR-confirmed SARS-CoV-2 infection between March and December 2020. Germline V gene data show CDR1 as MDHEN and CDR2 as SYDVKM. The CDR3 contains 14 residues. With V trimmed by 6 bases and J by 4 bases, 6 bases remained unmatched. In the case of this clone: Its antigen is not known.

Profiled with immunoSEQ multiplex PCR; TCRdb holds only in-frame clones, not every one. The sample lists about 46,000 clones, 74% occurring once. This material consisted of CD4+ T cells from PBMCs cultured without peptide, taken before COVID-19 vaccination. The TCR sequence derives from a human donor who had a prior SARS-CoV-2 infection. The chain uses TRBV28 and TRBJ1-5; the match to TRBD1 covers 7 bases. The CDR3 loop reads CASRPGTANQPQHF. The CDR3 DNA reads as TGTGCCAGCAGGCCCGGGACAGCAAATCAGCCCCAGCATTTT.